This is a list of T cell receptor beta chains from one sample in a study of T-cell reconstitution after alpha-beta-depleted transplantation in children. TCRdb recomputed calls from the PCR reads with MiXCR, one row per CDR3 protein. The repertoire holds 200,000 to 250,000 distinct CDR3 sequences, with roughly a quarter as singletons. Sequences were derived from PBMCs, sampled before TCRalphabeta/CD19-depleted stem cell transplant. All receptors come from a girl aged 2-15 years with Fanconi anemia, due to receive a stem cell transplant. Both conserved end residues are part of each CDR3. D genes are given only for firm matches. The size entry is marked missing in some rows and otherwise reads once, few, many or a size class.

CDR3 protein	CDR3 DNA	D gene	J gene	V gene	clone size
CSARAQGRQGYTF	TGCAGTGCTAGAGCTCAAGGCAGGCAGGGCTACACCTTC	.	TRBJ1-2	TRBV20-1	many
CSARDPAGYSNQPQHF	TGCAGTGCTAGAGATCCGGCAGGTTATAGCAATCAGCCCCAGCATTTT	.	TRBJ1-5	TRBV20-1	many
CSARDQTGGEDTQYF	TGCAGTGCTAGAGATCAAACAGGGGGCGAAGATACGCAGTATTTT	TRBD1	TRBJ2-3	TRBV20-1	.
CSASVAGETQYF	TGCAGTGCTAGCGTAGCGGGAGAGACCCAGTACTTC	TRBD2	TRBJ2-5	TRBV20-1	once
CASSPGGSYEQYF	TGTGCCAGCAGCCCAGGGGGCTCCTACGAGCAGTACTTC	TRBD1	TRBJ2-7	TRBV18	few
CSAQTGGYDTEAFF	TGCAGTGCGCAGACAGGGGGCTATGACACTGAAGCTTTCTTT	TRBD1	TRBJ1-1	TRBV20-1	.
CSVGTGVYTDTQYF	TGCAGCGTTGGTACAGGGGTCTACACAGATACGCAGTATTTT	TRBD1	TRBJ2-3	TRBV29-1	many
CSVWDRGGQETQYF	TGCAGCGTGTGGGACAGGGGGGGACAAGAGACCCAGTACTTC	TRBD1	TRBJ2-5	TRBV29-1	many
CASSLLGREVETQYF	TGTGCCAGCAGCCTACTTGGGCGGGAGGTGGAGACCCAGTACTTC	TRBD2	TRBJ2-5	TRBV7-2	.
CSVELGEAFF	TGCAGCGTTGAGCTCGGCGAAGCTTTCTTT	.	TRBJ1-1	TRBV29-1	many
CASSGDRAHEQYF	TGTGCCAGCAGCGGCGACAGGGCCCACGAGCAGTACTTC	TRBD1	TRBJ2-7	TRBV12-3/TRBV12-4	many
CASREKRGSYEQYF	TGTGCCAGCAGGGAAAAGCGGGGCTCCTACGAGCAGTACTTC	TRBD2	TRBJ2-7	TRBV7-2	many
CASSQDGAYEQYF	TGTGCCAGCAGCCAAGATGGAGCTTACGAGCAGTACTTC	.	TRBJ2-7	TRBV4-2	many
CASSLGPGTSVNEQFF	TGTGCCAGCAGCTTGGGGCCCGGGACTAGCGTCAATGAGCAGTTCTTC	TRBD2	TRBJ2-1	TRBV5-6	.
CASRQGAVYGYTF	TGTGCCAGCCGCCAGGGGGCTGTCTATGGCTACACCTTC	TRBD1	TRBJ1-2	TRBV7-2	.
CASGEPGTSSDTQYF	TGTGCCAGCGGAGAACCCGGGACTAGCTCAGATACGCAGTATTTT	TRBD2	TRBJ2-3	TRBV28	.
CASSSGTGGEQYF	TGTGCCAGCAGCTCCGGGACAGGAGGCGAGCAGTACTTC	TRBD1	TRBJ2-7	TRBV7-9	.
CSVDLGQGYEQYF	TGCAGCGTCGACTTGGGACAAGGCTACGAGCAGTACTTC	.	TRBJ2-7	TRBV29-1	many
CSASLAGTTDTQYF	TGCAGTGCTAGTCTAGCGGGGACAACAGATACGCAGTATTTT	TRBD2	TRBJ2-3	TRBV20-1	.
CASSFIWSIQYF	TGTGCCAGCAGTTTTATTTGGAGCATTCAGTACTTC	.	TRBJ2-4	TRBV12-3/TRBV12-4	many
CASSPTVLGSLEEQYF	TGTGCCAGCAGCCCTACGGTGTTAGGCAGCCTGGAGGAGCAGTACTTC	.	TRBJ2-7	TRBV11-2	.
CATSDLQGGAPETQYF	TGTGCCACCAGTGATTTGCAAGGAGGGGCACCAGAGACCCAGTACTTC	.	TRBJ2-5	TRBV24-1	.
CASSSRDRGNTEAFF	TGCGCCAGCAGCTCCCGGGACAGGGGAAACACTGAAGCTTTCTTT	TRBD1	TRBJ1-1	TRBV5-1	many
CSVNGGRKTQYF	TGCAGCGTGAACGGGGGGCGGAAGACCCAGTACTTC	.	TRBJ2-5	TRBV29-1	many
CASSLGTGVDHEQYF	TGCGCCAGCAGCTTGGGGACAGGGGTGGACCACGAGCAGTACTTC	TRBD1	TRBJ2-7	TRBV5-1	few
CSVDLARNEQFF	TGCAGCGTTGATTTAGCGCGCAATGAGCAGTTCTTC	.	TRBJ2-1	TRBV29-1	few
CASSSFFFFYEQYF	TGTGCCAGCAGCTCGTTCTTTTTCTTTTACGAGCAGTACTTC	.	TRBJ2-7	TRBV7-2	many
CASSLGGQGKIYEQYF	TGTGCCAGCAGCTTAGGGGGACAGGGGAAAATCTACGAGCAGTACTTC	TRBD1	TRBJ2-7	TRBV7-8	.
CSVAGGSETQYF	TGCAGCGTTGCCGGGGGTTCGGAGACCCAGTACTTC	.	TRBJ2-5	TRBV29-1	few